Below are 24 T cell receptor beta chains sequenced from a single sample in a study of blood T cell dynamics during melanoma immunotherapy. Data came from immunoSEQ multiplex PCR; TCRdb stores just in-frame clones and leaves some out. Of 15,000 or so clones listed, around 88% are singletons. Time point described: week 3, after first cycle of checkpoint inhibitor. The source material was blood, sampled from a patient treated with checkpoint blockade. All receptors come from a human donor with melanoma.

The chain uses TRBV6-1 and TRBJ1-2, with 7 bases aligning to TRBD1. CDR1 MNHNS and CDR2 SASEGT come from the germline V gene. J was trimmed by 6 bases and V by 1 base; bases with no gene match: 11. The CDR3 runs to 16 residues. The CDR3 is CASSEGYGTADDGYTF. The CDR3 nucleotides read TGTGCCAGCAGTGAAGGTTACGGGACAGCCGACGATGGCTACACCTTC.

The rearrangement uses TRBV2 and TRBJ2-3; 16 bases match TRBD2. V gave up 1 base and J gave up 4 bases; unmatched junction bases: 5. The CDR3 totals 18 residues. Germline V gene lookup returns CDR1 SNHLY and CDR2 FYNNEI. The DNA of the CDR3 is TGTGCCAGCAGTGAAGAGGGGACTAGCGGGAGGGAGGCAGATACGCAGTATTTT. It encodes CASSEEGTSGREADTQYF.

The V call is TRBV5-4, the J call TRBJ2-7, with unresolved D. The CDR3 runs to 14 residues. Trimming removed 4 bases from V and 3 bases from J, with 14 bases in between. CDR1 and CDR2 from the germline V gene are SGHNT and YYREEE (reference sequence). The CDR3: CASSRGTENYEQYF. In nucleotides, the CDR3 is TGTGCCAGCAGCCGCGGAACAGAGAACTACGAGCAGTACTTC. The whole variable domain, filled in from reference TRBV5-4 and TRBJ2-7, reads ETGVTQSPTHLIKTRGQQVTLRCSSQSGHNTVSWYQQALGQGPQFIFQYYREEENGRGNFPPRFSGLQFPNYSSELNVNALELDDSALYLCASSRGTENYEQYFGPGTRLTVT.

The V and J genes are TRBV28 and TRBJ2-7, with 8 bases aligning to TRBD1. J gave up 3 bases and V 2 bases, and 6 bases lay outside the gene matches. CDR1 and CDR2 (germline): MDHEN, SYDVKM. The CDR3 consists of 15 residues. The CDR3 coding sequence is TGTGCCAGCAGTTTACGGACAGGGCTCCACTACGAGCAGTACTTC. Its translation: CASSLRTGLHYEQYF. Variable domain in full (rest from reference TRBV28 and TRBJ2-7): DVKVTQSSRYLVKRTGEKVFLECVQDMDHENMFWYRQDPGLGLRLIYFSYDVKMKEKGDIPEGYSVSREKKERFSLILESASTNQTSMYLCASSLRTGLHYEQYFGPGTRLTVT.

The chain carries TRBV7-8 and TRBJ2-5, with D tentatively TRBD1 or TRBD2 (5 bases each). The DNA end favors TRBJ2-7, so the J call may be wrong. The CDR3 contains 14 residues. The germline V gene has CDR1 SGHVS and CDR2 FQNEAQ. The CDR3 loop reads CASSLGGAPSEQYF. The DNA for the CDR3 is TGTGCCAGCAGCTTAGGAGGGGCTCCTTCCGAGCAGTACTTC.

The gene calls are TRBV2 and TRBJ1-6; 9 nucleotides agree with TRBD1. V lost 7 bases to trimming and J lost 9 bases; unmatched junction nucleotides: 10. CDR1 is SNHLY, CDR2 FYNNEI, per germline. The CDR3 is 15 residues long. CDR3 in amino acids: CASTYTGTGSSPLHF. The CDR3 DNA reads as TGTGCCAGCACCTACACCGGGACAGGGTCTTCACCCCTCCACTTT.

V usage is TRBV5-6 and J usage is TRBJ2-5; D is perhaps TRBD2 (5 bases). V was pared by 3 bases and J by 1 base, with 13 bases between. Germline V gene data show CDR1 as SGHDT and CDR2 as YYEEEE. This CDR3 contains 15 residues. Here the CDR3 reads CASSYPGVTQETQYF. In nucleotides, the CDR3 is TGTGCCAGCAGCTACCCCGGGGTCACCCAAGAGACCCAGTACTTC.

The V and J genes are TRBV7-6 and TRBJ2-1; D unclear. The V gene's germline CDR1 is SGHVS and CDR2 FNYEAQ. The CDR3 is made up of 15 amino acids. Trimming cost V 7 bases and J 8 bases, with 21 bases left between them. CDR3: CASTDDPVRGYEQFF. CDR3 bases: TGTGCCAGCACCGATGACCCCGTCAGAGGATATGAGCAGTTCTTC. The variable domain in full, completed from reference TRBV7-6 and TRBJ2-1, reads GAGVSQSPRYKVTKRGQDVALRCDPISGHVSLYWYRQALGQGPEFLTYFNYEAQQDKSGLPNDRFSAERPEGSISTLTIQRTEQRDSAMYRCASTDDPVRGYEQFFGPGTRLTVL.

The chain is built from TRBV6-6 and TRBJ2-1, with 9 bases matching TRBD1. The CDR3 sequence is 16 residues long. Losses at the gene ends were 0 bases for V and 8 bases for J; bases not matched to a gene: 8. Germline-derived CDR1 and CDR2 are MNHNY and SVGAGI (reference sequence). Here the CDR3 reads CASSYSLGQGFYEQFF. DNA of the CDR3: TGTGCCAGCAGTTACTCGTTGGGACAGGGTTTCTATGAGCAGTTCTTC.

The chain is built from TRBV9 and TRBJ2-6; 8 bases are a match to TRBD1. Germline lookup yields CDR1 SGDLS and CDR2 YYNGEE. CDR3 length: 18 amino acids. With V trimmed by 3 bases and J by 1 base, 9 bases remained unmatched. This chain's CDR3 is CASSAPSGGVSGANVLTF. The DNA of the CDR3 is TGTGCCAGCAGCGCACCGTCAGGGGGCGTATCTGGGGCCAACGTCCTGACTTTC. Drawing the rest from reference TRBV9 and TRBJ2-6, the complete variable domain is DSGVTQTPKHLITATGQRVTLRCSPRSGDLSVYWYQQSLDQGLQFLIQYYNGEERAKGNILERFSAQQFPDLHSELNLSSLELGDSALYFCASSAPSGGVSGANVLTFGAGSRLTVL.

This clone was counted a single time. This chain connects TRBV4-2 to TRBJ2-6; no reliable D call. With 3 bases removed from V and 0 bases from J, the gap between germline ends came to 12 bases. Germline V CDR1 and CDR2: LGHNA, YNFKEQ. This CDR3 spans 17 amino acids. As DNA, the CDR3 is TGTGCCAGCAGCCAGACAAGTACTGGCTCTGGGGCCAACGTCCTGACTTTC. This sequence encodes CASSQTSTGSGANVLTF.

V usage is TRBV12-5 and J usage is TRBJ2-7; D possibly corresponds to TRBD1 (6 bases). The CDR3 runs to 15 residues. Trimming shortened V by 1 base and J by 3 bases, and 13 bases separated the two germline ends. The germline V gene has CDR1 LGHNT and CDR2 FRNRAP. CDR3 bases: TGTGCTAGTGGTTTGGGACAGGTGGGGATCTACGAGCAGTACTTC. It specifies CASGLGQVGIYEQYF.

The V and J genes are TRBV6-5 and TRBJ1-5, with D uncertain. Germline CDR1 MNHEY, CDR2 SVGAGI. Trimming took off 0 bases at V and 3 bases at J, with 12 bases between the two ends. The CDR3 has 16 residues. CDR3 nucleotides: TGTGCCAGCAGTTACTCTTCTCCAGGTAACAATCAGCCCCAGCATTTT. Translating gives CASSYSSPGNNQPQHF.

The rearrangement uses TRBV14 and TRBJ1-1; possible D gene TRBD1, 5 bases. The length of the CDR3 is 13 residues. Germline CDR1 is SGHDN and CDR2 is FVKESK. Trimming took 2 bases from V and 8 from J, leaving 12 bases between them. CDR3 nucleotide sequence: TGTGCCAGCAGCCAAAGATTACAGGCAGAAGCTTTCTTT. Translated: CASSQRLQAEAFF.

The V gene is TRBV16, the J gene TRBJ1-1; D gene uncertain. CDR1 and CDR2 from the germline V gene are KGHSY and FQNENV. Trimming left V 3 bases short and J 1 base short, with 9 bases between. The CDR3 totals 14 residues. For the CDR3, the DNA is TGTGCCAGCAGCCACACCTACAAGAACACTGAAGCTTTCTTT. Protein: CASSHTYKNTEAFF.

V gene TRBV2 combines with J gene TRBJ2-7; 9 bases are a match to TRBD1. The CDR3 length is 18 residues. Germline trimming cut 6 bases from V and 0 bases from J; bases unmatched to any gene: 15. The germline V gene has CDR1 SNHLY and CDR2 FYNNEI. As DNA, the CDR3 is TGTGCCAGCAGACAGGGGGCAGGTGTCCGGGAAGGCTCCTACGAGCAGTACTTC. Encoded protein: CASRQGAGVREGSYEQYF.

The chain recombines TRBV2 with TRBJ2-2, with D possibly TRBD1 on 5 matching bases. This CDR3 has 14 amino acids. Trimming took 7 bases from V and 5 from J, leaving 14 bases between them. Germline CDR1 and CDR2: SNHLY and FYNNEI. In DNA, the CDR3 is TGTGCCAGCACCAAAGGGGTGAGGACCGGGGAGCTGTTTTTT. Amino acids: CASTKGVRTGELFF.

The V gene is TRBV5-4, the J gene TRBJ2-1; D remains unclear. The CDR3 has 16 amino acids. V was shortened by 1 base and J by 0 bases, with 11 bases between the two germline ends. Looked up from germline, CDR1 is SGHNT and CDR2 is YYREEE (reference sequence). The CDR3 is CASSLPPGSSYNEQFF. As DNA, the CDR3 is TGTGCCAGCAGCTTGCCCCCAGGAAGCTCCTACAATGAGCAGTTCTTC.

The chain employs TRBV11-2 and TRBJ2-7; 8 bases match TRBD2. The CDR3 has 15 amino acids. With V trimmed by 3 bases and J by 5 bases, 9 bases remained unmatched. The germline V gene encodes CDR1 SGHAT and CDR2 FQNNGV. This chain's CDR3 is CASSFTGGSSNEQYF. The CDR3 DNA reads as TGTGCCAGCAGCTTTACGGGGGGGTCTTCCAACGAGCAGTACTTC.

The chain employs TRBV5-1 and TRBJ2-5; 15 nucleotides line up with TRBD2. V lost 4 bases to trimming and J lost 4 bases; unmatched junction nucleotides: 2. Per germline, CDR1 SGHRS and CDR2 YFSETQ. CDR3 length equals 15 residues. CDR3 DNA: TGCGCCAGCAGCCGGGGACTAGCGGGAGGAGAGACCCAGTACTTC. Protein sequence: CASSRGLAGGETQYF.

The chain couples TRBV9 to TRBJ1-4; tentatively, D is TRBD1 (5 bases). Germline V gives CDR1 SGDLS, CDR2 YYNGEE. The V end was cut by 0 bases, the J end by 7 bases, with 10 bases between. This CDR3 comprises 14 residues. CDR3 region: CASSVGGSGEKLFF. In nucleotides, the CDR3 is TGTGCCAGCAGCGTAGGGGGGAGCGGTGAAAAACTGTTTTTT.

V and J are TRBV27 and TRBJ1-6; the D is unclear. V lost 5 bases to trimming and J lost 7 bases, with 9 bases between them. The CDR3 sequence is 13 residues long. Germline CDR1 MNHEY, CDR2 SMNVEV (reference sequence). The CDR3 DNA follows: TGTGCCAGCAGTACCTCAAGAAATTCACCCCTCCACTTT. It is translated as CASSTSRNSPLHF.

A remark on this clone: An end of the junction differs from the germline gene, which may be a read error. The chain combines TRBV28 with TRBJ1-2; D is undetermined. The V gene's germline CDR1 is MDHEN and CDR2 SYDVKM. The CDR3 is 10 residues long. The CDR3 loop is CAGSSGGYTF. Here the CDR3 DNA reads TGTGCCGGCAGTTCCGGTGGCTACACCTTC.

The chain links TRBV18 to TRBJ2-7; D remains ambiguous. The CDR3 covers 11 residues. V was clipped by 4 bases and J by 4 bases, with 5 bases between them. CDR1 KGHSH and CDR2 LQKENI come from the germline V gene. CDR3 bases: TGTGCCAGCTCACGCGAATACGAGCAGTACTTC. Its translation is CASSREYEQYF.